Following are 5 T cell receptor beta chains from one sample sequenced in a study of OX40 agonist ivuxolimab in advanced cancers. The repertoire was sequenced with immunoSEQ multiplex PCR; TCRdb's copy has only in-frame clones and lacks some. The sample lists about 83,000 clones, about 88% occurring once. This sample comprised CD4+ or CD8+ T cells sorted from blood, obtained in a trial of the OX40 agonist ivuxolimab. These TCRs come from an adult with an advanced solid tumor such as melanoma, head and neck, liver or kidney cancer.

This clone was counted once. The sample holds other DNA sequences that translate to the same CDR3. The CDR3 nucleotides are TGTGCCAGCAGGGGAAGGGGGAACACTGAAGCTTTCTTT. Amino acid sequence: CASRGRGNTEAFF. The chain recombines TRBV6-5 with TRBJ1-1; TRBD1 is a possible D gene (5 bases). CDR1 MNHEY and CDR2 SVGAGI come from the germline V gene. V was pared by 6 bases and J by 1 base, with 9 bases between. This CDR3 is 13 amino acids long.

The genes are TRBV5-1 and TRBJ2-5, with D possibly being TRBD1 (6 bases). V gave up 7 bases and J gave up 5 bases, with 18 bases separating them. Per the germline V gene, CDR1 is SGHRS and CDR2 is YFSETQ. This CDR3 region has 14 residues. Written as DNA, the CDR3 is TGCGCCAGCGCTCCCGGGACACGCTTGGAGACCCAGTACTTC. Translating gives CASAPGTRLETQYF. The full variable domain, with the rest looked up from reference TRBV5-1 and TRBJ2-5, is KAGVTQTPRYLIKTRGQQVTLSCSPISGHRSVSWYQQTPGQGLQFLFEYFSETQRNKGNFPGRFSGRQFSNSRSEMNVSTLELGDSALYLCASAPGTRLETQYFGPGTRLLVL.

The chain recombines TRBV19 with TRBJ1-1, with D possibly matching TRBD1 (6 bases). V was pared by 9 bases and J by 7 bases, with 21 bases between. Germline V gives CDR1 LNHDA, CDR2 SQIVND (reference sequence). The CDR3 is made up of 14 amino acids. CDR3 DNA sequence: TGTGCCAGCTCCGACAGGCCTTTGGGGGGTGAAGCTTTCTTT. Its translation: CASSDRPLGGEAFF.

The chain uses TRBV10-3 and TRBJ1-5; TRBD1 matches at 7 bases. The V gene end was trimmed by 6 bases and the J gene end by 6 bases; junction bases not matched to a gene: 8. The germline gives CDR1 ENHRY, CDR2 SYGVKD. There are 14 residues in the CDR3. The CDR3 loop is CAISSGGAGQPQHF. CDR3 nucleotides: TGTGCCATCAGCTCAGGGGGGGCCGGTCAGCCCCAGCATTTT.

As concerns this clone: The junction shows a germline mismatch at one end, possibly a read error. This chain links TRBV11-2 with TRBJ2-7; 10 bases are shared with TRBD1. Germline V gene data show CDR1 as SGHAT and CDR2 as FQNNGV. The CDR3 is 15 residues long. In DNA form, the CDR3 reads TGCGCCAGCAGCCAGTATGGGACAGGGGACTACGAGCAGTACTTC. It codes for CASSQYGTGDYEQYF. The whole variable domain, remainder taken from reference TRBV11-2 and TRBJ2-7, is EAGVAQSPRYKIIEKRQSVAFWCNPISGHATLYWYQQILGQGPKLLIQFQNNGVVDDSQLPKDRFSAERLKGVDSTLKIQPAKLEDSAVYLCASSQYGTGDYEQYFGPGTRLTVT.